What follows are 21 T cell receptor beta chains derived from one specimen sequenced in a study of blood T cell repertoires in COVID-19. The method was immunoSEQ multiplex PCR; TCRdb's version includes in-frame clones alone and lacks a portion of them. The sample records around 270,000 clones, around 89% being singletons. Sequencing used peripheral blood. The origin of the receptors is a man aged 35-49 years with acute or convalescent COVID-19.

The V and J genes are TRBV7-2 and TRBJ2-3; TRBD2 agrees at 7 bases. Germline V gene data show CDR1 as SGHTA and CDR2 as FQGNSA. The ends lost 5 bases at V and 2 bases at J; junction bases unmatched: 7. There are 15 residues in the CDR3. The CDR3 loop is CASSTGLPYTDTQYF. The CDR3 DNA sequence: TGTGCCAGCAGCACGGGACTACCTTACACAGATACGCAGTATTTT.

There are a few counts of this clone. V is TRBV6-1 and J is TRBJ1-4, with D perhaps TRBD1 (5 bases). The CDR3 is 15 residues long. Trimming cost V 3 bases and J 3 bases, with 11 bases left between them. The germline CDR1 and CDR2 sequences are MNHNS and SASEGT. DNA for the CDR3: TGTGCCAGCAGTGATTCGACAGCTGCTAATGAAAAACTGTTTTTT. It translates to CASSDSTAANEKLFF.

This clone was seen more than once but under ten times. V is TRBV12-5 and J is TRBJ1-1, with 9 bases aligning to TRBD1. Germline V gene data show CDR1 as LGHNT and CDR2 as FRNRAP. The CDR3 consists of 18 residues. With V trimmed by 1 base and J by 0 bases, 9 bases remained unmatched. The DNA for the CDR3 is TGTGCTAGTGGTTTGGGGTTAACAGGGGGCCCGATGAACACTGAAGCTTTCTTT. Translation gives CASGLGLTGGPMNTEAFF.

The chain combines TRBV4-1 with TRBJ2-5, with D possibly TRBD2 on 7 matching bases. The V end was cut by 1 base, the J end by 1 base, with 16 bases between. Germline V gene data show CDR1 as MGHRA and CDR2 as YSYEKL. The CDR3 consists of 17 residues. For the CDR3, the DNA is TGCGCCAGCAGCCAAGGGGGGCTTGCGGGAGTCCAAGAGACCCAGTACTTC. It encodes CASSQGGLAGVQETQYF.

This sequence joins TRBV27 and TRBJ2-2; D might be TRBD2 (6 bases). V shed 3 bases and J shed 8 bases, with 19 bases lying between them. The germline CDR1 and CDR2 sequences are MNHEY and SMNVEV (reference sequence). This CDR3 is 16 amino acids long. CDR3 protein: CASSFRLVGLSGELFF. The CDR3 region has the DNA TGTGCCAGCAGTTTTCGACTAGTTGGGTTATCTGGGGAGCTGTTTTTT.

V usage is TRBV30 and J usage is TRBJ1-2; TRBD1 matches 9 bases. The germline V gene encodes CDR1 GTSNPN and CDR2 SVGIG (reference sequence). The CDR3 totals 14 residues. Germline trimming cut 5 bases from V and 2 bases from J; bases unmatched to any gene: 6. The CDR3 bases are TGTGCCTGGGGCGGGACAGGGAGGAACTATGGCTACACCTTC. This translates into CAWGGTGRNYGYTF.

J is TRBJ2-1 and V is TRBV5-1; D remains unclear. Germline V gene data show CDR1 as SGHRS and CDR2 as YFSETQ. V gave up 1 base and J gave up 9 bases, with 11 bases separating them. This CDR3 has 13 residues. The CDR3 reads CASSLMTRSEQFF. The CDR3 DNA follows: TGCGCCAGCAGCTTGATGACCCGGAGTGAGCAGTTCTTC.

The chain employs TRBV7-2 and TRBJ2-7, with 8 bases fitting TRBD2. Germline trimming cut 1 base from V and 2 bases from J; bases unmatched to any gene: 4. The CDR3 totals 15 residues. Germline V CDR1 and CDR2: SGHTA, FQGNSA. CDR3 sequence reads: CASSLVSGGAYEQYF. Written as DNA, the CDR3 is TGTGCCAGCAGCTTAGTCTCCGGGGGGGCCTACGAGCAGTACTTC.

The CDR3 DNA follows: TGTGCCAGCAGCCCGAATCCGGGACTTGGCACAGATACGCAGTATTTT. Residues: CASSPNPGLGTDTQYF. The chain couples TRBV4-2 to TRBJ2-3, with a possible D match to TRBD2 (6 bases). The CDR3 is 16 residues long. V shed 4 bases and J shed 1 base, with 15 bases lying between them. CDR1 is LGHNA, CDR2 YNFKEQ, per germline.

This chain joins TRBV7-2 and TRBJ1-6, with D maybe TRBD1 (5 bases). Germline lookup yields CDR1 SGHTA and CDR2 FQGNSA. Trimming stripped 4 bases from V and 5 bases from J, with 12 bases between. The CDR3 totals 15 residues. The DNA of the CDR3 is TGTGCCAGCAGCTCGATGACAGCTGATAATTCACCCCTCCACTTT. As protein: CASSSMTADNSPLHF.

J is TRBJ2-3 and V is TRBV2; TRBD2 aligns across 8 bases. Trimming took 4 bases from V and 2 from J; bases not matched to a gene: 11. CDR1 SNHLY and CDR2 FYNNEI come from the germline V gene. The CDR3 runs 17 residues. The CDR3 region is CASSVTLLADLTDTQYF. CDR3 coding DNA: TGTGCCAGCAGTGTGACTTTACTAGCGGACCTCACAGATACGCAGTATTTT.

The chain joins TRBV6-1 to TRBJ1-4; D is undetermined. V was shortened by 2 bases and J by 0 bases, with 10 bases between the two germline ends. CDR3 length: 16 residues. Germline CDR1 and CDR2: MNHNS and SASEGT. The CDR3 coding sequence is TGTGCCAGCAGTGAACAGTTGGCGGCAACTAATGAAAAACTGTTTTTT. It is translated as CASSEQLAATNEKLFF.

The chain recombines TRBV10-2 with TRBJ2-7, with unresolved D. Germline assignment: CDR1 WSHSY and CDR2 SAAADI. V was trimmed by 3 bases and J by 2 bases, leaving 11 bases between them. This CDR3 spans 14 amino acids. CDR3 loop: CASSDADFAYEQYF. The DNA of the CDR3 is TGCGCCAGCAGTGATGCGGATTTTGCCTACGAGCAGTACTTC.

In DNA form, the CDR3 reads TGCGCCAGCAGCCCGGAGACAGGGGGCGCGTTAGGGGAAAAACTGTTTTTT. It yields the protein CASSPETGGALGEKLFF. V and J are TRBV5-1 and TRBJ1-4; 10 positions match TRBD1. Germline CDR1 reads SGHRS; CDR2 reads YFSETQ. J lost 8 bases, V lost 4 bases, and 14 bases had no gene match. The CDR3 consists of 17 residues.

This clone was counted a few times. This specimen includes other DNA sequences encoding the same CDR3. The chain carries TRBV11-2 and TRBJ1-4, with 9 bases lining up with TRBD1. The CDR3 runs 14 residues. Unmatched junction bases numbered 5, after V lost 5 bases and J lost 7 bases. The germline V gene has CDR1 SGHAT and CDR2 FQNNGV. The CDR3 DNA is TGTGCCAGCAGCCTCGGGACAGGGTCTGAAAAACTGTTTTTT. It encodes CASSLGTGSEKLFF. The whole variable domain, filled in from reference TRBV11-2 and TRBJ1-4, reads EAGVAQSPRYKIIEKRQSVAFWCNPISGHATLYWYQQILGQGPKLLIQFQNNGVVDDSQLPKDRFSAERLKGVDSTLKIQPAKLEDSAVYLCASSLGTGSEKLFFGSGTQLSVL.

The CDR3 spells CASSLERSSSYNEQFF. The CDR3 DNA follows: TGCGCCAGCAGCTTGGAAAGGTCTAGCTCCTACAATGAGCAGTTCTTC. The chain has TRBV5-1 and TRBJ2-1; D not certain. Germline-derived CDR1 and CDR2 are SGHRS and YFSETQ. The CDR3 totals 16 residues. Trimming stripped 0 bases from V and 0 bases from J, with 10 bases between.

This chain connects TRBV30 to TRBJ1-6; 9 nucleotides align to TRBD1. There are 13 residues in the CDR3. V dropped 5 bases and J dropped 11; count of bases not matched to a gene: 7. Germline loops: CDR1 GTSNPN, CDR2 SVGIG (reference sequence). In DNA, the CDR3 is TGTGCCTGGGCCCGGGACAGGGATGCACCCCTCCACTTT. It encodes CAWARDRDAPLHF.

Details on this clone: Within the sample, other DNA sequences also encode this same CDR3. The chain has TRBV5-1 and TRBJ1-2; 8 nucleotides match TRBD1. The CDR3 loop spans 14 amino acids. CDR1 and CDR2 (germline): SGHRS, YFSETQ. V lost 0 bases, J lost 8 bases, and 6 bases stayed unmatched. As DNA, the CDR3 is TGCGCCAGCAGCTTGGGTTCACAGGGGGGCGGCTACACCTTC. Translating it yields CASSLGSQGGGYTF.

J is TRBJ1-1 and V is TRBV5-8, with D uncertain. The CDR3 sequence is 13 residues long. CDR1 and CDR2 from the germline V gene are SGHTS and YDEGEE. V was cut by 0 bases and J by 1 base, with 4 bases left in between. The CDR3 here is CASSLAWNTEAFF. Here the CDR3 DNA reads TGTGCCAGCAGCTTGGCTTGGAACACTGAAGCTTTCTTT.

The chain recombines TRBV21-1 with TRBJ2-7; whether TRBD1, the table's D call, matches the DNA was not checked. TRBV21-1 is noted as a pseudogene. The CDR3 covers 12 residues. CDR3 nucleotide sequence: TGTGCCAGCAGCAAAGAACAGGACGAGCAGTACTTC. The encoded protein is CASSKEQDEQYF.

This clone appeared a few times. The rearrangement joins TRBV18 to TRBJ2-7; a possible D gene is TRBD1 (6 bases). Deletions cut 2 bases from V and 3 bases from J, with 14 bases between. The germline CDR1 and CDR2 sequences are KGHSH and LQKENI. The CDR3 has 15 amino acids. DNA for the CDR3: TGTGCCAGCTCACCAAAAGCAGGGGCTATCTACGAGCAGTACTTC. It specifies CASSPKAGAIYEQYF.